This T cell receptor (beta chain) was sequenced during a study of blood T cell repertoires in COVID-19 (dated by TCRdb to about 2020). About the full investigation: The collaborator samples originated in the United States, Italy and Spain and spanned the acute and convalescent phases of COVID-19. The samples were drawn from the first 160 participants of the ongoing ImmuneRACE study and from 1,254 subjects provided by 6 global collaborators. The repertoires were released in a freely available public database intended as a resource for research on the immune response to SARS-CoV-2. Deeply sampled blood TCRbeta repertoires from subjects exposed to, actively infected with, or recovered from COVID-19 were included in the dataset. The material from the prospective study consisted of cDNA or gDNA derived from T cells, B-cell-depleted T cells, or PBMCs. The sample metadata nearly always contained a de-identified subject ID, COVID-19 status, age in years and sex. Where available, HLA class I and class II types were taken from metadata supplied by the sample provider and were not determined by assay-based typing. The paper's findings and limits, for the study overall: The amount of clinical and demographic metadata varied by source and participant and was provided uncurated.

TCRbeta CDR3 regions were amplified from genomic DNA using the immunoSEQ Assay, a bias-controlled multiplex PCR. The authors' analysis ran thus. The number of nucleated cells in each sample was estimated from the amplification of reference gene primers within the assay. To quantify the absolute abundance of each unique TCRbeta CDR3 rearrangement, sequence reads were collapsed and filtered. Productive Simpson clonality was computed per sample as the square root of Simpson's diversity index over productive rearrangements. Imported from immuneACCESS, the table was reduced by TCRdb to in-frame sequences with V and J called. These copies leave out some clones; in studies compared against another copy, an unresolved V gene accounts for under half, and the cause of the remainder is not known. The V and J calls and clone size were taken over from that table, and D and trimming were inferred from the DNA. Present in this sample are a few hundred thousand clones, almost 90% of which were seen just once. 1.7% of the sample is held by the ten biggest clonotypes.

Details on this clone: The clone's antigen remains unknown. The input lacks base qualities; no much larger clone sits a single base away.

Unmatched junction bases come to 11, with V trimmed by 6 bases and J by 5 bases. The germline V gene gives CDR1 as MDHEN and CDR2 as SYDVKM. The CDR3 runs 17 amino acids, cysteine and phenylalanine included. The retained sequence is limited to the CDR3, 51 bases, with the frame set at the first base. Participants in the prospective study were enrolled through a virtual design, were aged 18 to 89 years, and lived in approximately 25 United States geographic areas. Cohort assignment in the prospective study relied on participant-reported clinical history from a screening survey and a study questionnaire. Each participant in the prospective study had whole blood, serum and a nasopharyngeal or oropharyngeal swab collected by mobile phlebotomists. Over a 2-month period, participants in the prospective study had the option of providing additional blood draws and questionnaires. Blood samples from the prospective study were shipped frozen or at room temperature prior to DNA extraction.

The clonotype originates from a young woman with acute COVID-19. Material: PBMCs or T cells enriched from blood (not recorded which). The chain joins TRBV28 to TRBJ2-7; 15 bases in the junction line up with TRBD2. CDR3 reads: CASRPGLAGGPGHEQYF. The DNA reads TGTGCCAGCAGACCCGGACTAGCGGGAGGGCCGGGGCACGAGCAGTACTTC.